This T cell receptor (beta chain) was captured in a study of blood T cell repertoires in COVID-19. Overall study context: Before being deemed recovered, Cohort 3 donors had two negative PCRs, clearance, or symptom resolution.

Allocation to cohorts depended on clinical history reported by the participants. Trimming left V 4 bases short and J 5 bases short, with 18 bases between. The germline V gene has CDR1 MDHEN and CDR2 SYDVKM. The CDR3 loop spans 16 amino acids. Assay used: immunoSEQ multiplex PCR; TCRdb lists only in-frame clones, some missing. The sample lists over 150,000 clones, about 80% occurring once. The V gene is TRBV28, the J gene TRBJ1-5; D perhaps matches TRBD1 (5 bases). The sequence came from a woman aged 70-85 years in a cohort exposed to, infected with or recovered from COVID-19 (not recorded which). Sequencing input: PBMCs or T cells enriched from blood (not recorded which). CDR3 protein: CASSSPGRGTYQPQHF. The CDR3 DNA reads TGTGCCAGCAGTTCCCCGGGACGGGGGACCTATCAGCCCCAGCATTTT.